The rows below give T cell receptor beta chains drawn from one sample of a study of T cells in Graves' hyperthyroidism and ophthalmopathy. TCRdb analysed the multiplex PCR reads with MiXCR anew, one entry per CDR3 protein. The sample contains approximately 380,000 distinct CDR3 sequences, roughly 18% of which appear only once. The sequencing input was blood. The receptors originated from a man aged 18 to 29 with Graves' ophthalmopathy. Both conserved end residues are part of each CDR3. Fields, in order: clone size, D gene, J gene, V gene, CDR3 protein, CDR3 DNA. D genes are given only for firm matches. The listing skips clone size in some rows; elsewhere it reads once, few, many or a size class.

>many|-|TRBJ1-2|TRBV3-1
CASSQVSYGYTF
TGTGCCAGCAGCCAAGTTTCCTATGGCTACACCTTC
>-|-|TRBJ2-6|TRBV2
CASEKRGFVLAGANVLTF
TGTGCCAGCGAGAAAAGGGGGTTTGTTCTGGCTGGGGCCAACGTCCTGACTTTC
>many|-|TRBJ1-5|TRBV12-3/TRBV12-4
CASSWKQGVNQPQHF
TGTGCCAGCAGTTGGAAGCAGGGAGTCAATCAGCCCCAGCATTTT
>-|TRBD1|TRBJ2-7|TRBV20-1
CSAHDRDRYEQYF
TGCAGTGCCCACGACAGGGACAGGTACGAGCAGTACTTC
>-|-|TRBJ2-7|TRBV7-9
CASSPLIRRKTDIYEQYF
TGTGCCAGCAGCCCGTTGATTCGACGAAAAACGGACATCTACGAGCAGTACTTC
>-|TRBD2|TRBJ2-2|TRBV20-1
CSARDLRLAGAGGLFF
TGCAGTGCTAGAGACCTCCGACTAGCGGGGGCCGGGGGGCTGTTTTTT
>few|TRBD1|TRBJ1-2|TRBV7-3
CANSLTPGGTGFHYGYTF
TGTGCCAACAGCTTAACGCCCGGGGGGACAGGGTTCCACTATGGCTACACCTTC
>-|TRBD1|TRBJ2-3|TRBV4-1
CASSQIPGGQGTDTQYF
TGCGCCAGCAGCCAGATCCCAGGAGGACAGGGAACAGATACGCAGTATTTT
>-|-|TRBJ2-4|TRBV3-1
CASSQGPIQYF
TGTGCCAGCAGCCAAGGGCCAATTCAGTACTTC
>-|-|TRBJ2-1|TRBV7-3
CASSGDWGDEQFF
TGTGCCAGCAGCGGCGATTGGGGGGATGAGCAGTTCTTC
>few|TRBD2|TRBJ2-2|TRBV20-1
CSARDLSGGATGELFF
TGCAGTGCTAGAGATTTGAGCGGGGGGGCAACCGGGGAGCTGTTTTTT
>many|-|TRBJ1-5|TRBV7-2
CASSLSNQPQHF
TGTGCCAGCAGCTTAAGCAATCAGCCCCAGCATTTT
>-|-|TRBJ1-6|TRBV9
CASSVGVANSPLHF
TGTGCCAGCAGCGTAGGGGTGGCTAATTCACCCCTCCACTTT
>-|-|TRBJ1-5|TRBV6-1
CASTPGGGNQPQHF
TGTGCCAGCACCCCCGGGGGGGGCAATCAGCCCCAGCATTTT
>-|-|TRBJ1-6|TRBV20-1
CSARDGGVPLHF
TGCAGTGCTAGAGATGGGGGGGTCCCCCTCCACTTT
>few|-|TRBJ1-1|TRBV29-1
CSVATDTEAFF
TGCAGCGTCGCGACGGACACTGAAGCTTTCTTT
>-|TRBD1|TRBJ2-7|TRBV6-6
CASSYSGPGGYEQYF
TGTGCCAGCAGTTACTCCGGCCCAGGGGGCTACGAGCAGTACTTC
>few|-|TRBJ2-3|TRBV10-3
CAIKWDETDTQYF
TGTGCCATCAAGTGGGACGAAACAGATACGCAGTATTTT
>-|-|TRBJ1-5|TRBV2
CASSEKGGGASNQPQHF
TGTGCCAGCAGTGAGAAGGGCGGGGGGGCGAGCAATCAGCCCCAGCATTTT
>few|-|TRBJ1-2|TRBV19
CASSERVFGYTF
TGTGCCAGTAGTGAAAGGGTGTTCGGCTACACCTTC
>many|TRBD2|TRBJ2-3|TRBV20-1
CSAISGGGTDTQYF
TGCAGTGCCATAAGCGGGGGCGGCACAGATACGCAGTATTTT
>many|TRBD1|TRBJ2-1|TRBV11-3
CASTRGTGSDNEQFF
TGTGCCAGCACTCGGGGGACAGGGTCCGACAATGAGCAGTTCTTC
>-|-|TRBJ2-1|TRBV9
CASSAQGSSYNEQFF
TGTGCCAGCAGCGCCCAGGGAAGCTCCTACAATGAGCAGTTCTTC
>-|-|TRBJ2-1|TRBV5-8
CASSLIRDGTYNEQFF
TGTGCCAGCAGCTTGATCCGGGACGGAACCTACAATGAGCAGTTCTTC
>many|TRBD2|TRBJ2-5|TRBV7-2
CASSLLGLADQETQYF
TGTGCCAGCAGCTTATTGGGACTAGCGGATCAAGAGACCCAGTACTTC
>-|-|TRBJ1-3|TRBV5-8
CASRPWGRCSGNTIYF
TGTGCCAGCAGGCCTTGGGGGAGGTGCTCTGGAAACACCATATATTTT
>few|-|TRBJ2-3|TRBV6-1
CASRPPGSPVGQYF
TGTGCCAGCAGACCCCCCGGAAGCCCCGTGGGGCAGTATTTT
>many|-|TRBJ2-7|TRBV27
CASSLTLPGTRGGEQYF
TGTGCCAGCAGTTTAACCCTGCCCGGGACTCGAGGGGGCGAGCAGTACTTC
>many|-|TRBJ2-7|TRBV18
CASSPPGDYEQYF
TGTGCCAGCTCACCACCTGGGGACTACGAGCAGTACTTC
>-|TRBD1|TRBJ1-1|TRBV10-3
CAIRDREGYTEAFF
TGTGCCATCAGGGACAGGGAGGGGTACACTGAAGCTTTCTTT
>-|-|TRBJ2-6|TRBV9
CASSSGGGSGANVLTF
TGTGCCAGCAGCTCAGGGGGAGGCTCTGGGGCCAACGTCCTGACTTTC
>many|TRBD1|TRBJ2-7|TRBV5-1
CASSSFRDRNYEQYF
TGCGCCAGCAGCTCATTCCGGGACAGGAACTACGAGCAGTACTTC
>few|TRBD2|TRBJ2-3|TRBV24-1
CATSDYQGGDTQYF
TGTGCCACCAGTGATTACCAGGGAGGGGATACGCAGTATTTT
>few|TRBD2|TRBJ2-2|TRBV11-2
CASSLDRTSMSGELFF
TGTGCCAGCAGCTTAGATAGGACTAGCATGAGCGGGGAGCTGTTTTTT
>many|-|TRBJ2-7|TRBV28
CASTHPGGTGNEQYF
TGTGCCAGCACCCACCCGGGGGGGACAGGGAACGAGCAGTACTTC
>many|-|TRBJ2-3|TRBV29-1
CSVVGGGGTDTQYF
TGCAGCGTTGTCGGGGGCGGTGGCACAGATACGCAGTATTTT
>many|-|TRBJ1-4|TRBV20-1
CSARDQPNEKLFF
TGCAGTGCTAGAGATCAGCCTAATGAAAAACTGTTTTTT
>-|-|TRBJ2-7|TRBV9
CASSVKEAGHYEQYF
TGTGCCAGCAGCGTAAAGGAAGCGGGCCACTACGAGCAGTACTTC
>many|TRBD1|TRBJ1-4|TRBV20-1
CSAGTRETGFEKLFF
TGCAGTGCGGGGACCCGGGAGACAGGGTTTGAAAAACTGTTTTTT
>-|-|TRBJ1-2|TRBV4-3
CASSQNPGLTHGYTF
TGCGCCAGCAGCCAAAATCCGGGCCTAACCCATGGCTACACCTTC
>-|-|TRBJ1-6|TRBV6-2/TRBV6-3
CASSYMSILQGSYNSPLHF
TGTGCCAGCAGTTACATGAGTATTCTCCAAGGCTCCTATAATTCACCCCTCCACTTT
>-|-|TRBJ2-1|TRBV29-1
CSVGADNEQFF
TGCAGCGTTGGAGCGGACAATGAGCAGTTCTTC
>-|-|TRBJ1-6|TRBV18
CASSLSDSSYNSPLHF
TGTGCCAGCTCATTATCGGACAGCTCCTATAATTCACCCCTCCACTTT
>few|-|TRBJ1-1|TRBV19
CASSIDGLTEAFF
TGTGCCAGTAGTATCGATGGGCTCACTGAAGCTTTCTTT